This TCR beta chain appears in the sequencing data of a study of blood T cell repertoires in COVID-19. Across the whole study: The origin of the acute and convalescent COVID-19 samples was the United States, Italy and Spain. From T cells, B-cell-depleted T cells, or PBMCs came the material, which was cDNA or gDNA.

Source study methods: Reference gene primer amplification in the assay estimated nucleated cell counts. Only in-frame clones appear in the TCRdb table, and some are missing; sequencing was by immunoSEQ multiplex PCR. That table furnishes V, J and clone size, whereas the DNA furnished D and trimming. Among approximately 120,000 clones, about four fifths were seen once, and the ten largest hold 10% to 15%. Germline V lookup: CDR1 SNHLY, CDR2 FYNNEI. The CDR3 length is 14 residues. V was shortened by 8 bases and J by 2 bases, with 15 bases between the two germline ends. The rearrangement joins TRBV2 to TRBJ1-1; maybe TRBD1 (6 bases). The TCR comes from a man in his 60s with acute or convalescent COVID-19. Sample: peripheral blood. This chain's CDR3 is CASGGAGKNTEAFF. In DNA form, the CDR3 reads TGTGCCAGCGGGGGGGCAGGGAAAAACACTGAAGCTTTCTTT.